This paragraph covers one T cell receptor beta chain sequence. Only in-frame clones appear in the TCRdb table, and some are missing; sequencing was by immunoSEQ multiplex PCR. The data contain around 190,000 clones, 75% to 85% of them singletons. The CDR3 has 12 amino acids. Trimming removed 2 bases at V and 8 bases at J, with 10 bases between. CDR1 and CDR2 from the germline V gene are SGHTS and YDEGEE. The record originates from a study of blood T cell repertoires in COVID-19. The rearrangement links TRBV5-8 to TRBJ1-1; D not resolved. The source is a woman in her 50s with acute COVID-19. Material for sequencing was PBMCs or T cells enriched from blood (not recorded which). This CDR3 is CASSFLRSEAFF. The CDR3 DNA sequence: TGTGCCAGCAGCTTTCTAAGATCCGAAGCTTTCTTT.